This passage covers 14 T cell receptor beta chains from one sample sequenced in a study of regulatory T cells in long-lasting Graves disease. The time point here: newly diagnosed GD, antithyroid drugs for less than 3 months. The TCR library was made from RNA extracted from PBMCs. The TCR beta library used iRepertoire HTBI primers with Arm-PCR amplification of CDR3. TCRdb itself ran the multiplex PCR reads through MiXCR, one entry per CDR3 protein. This repertoire shows fewer than 350,000 distinct CDR3 sequences, approximately 20% found once; its top ten account for about 40%. Here the sequenced sample was peripheral blood mononuclear cells (PBMCs), taken at new diagnosis, from a patient treated with antithyroid drugs. The receptors come from a female donor with Graves disease.

At least ten counts were recorded for this clonotype. The rearrangement uses TRBV10-3 and TRBJ1-1, with 9 bases aligning to TRBD1. The CDR3 runs 15 residues. V was pared by 8 bases and J by 1 base, with 8 bases of the junction left unmatched. CDR1 and CDR2 (germline): ENHRY, SYGVKD. The CDR3 protein is CAIWGDRAQNTEAFF. The CDR3 nucleotides are TGTGCCATCTGGGGGGACAGGGCCCAGAACACTGAAGCTTTCTTT.

This clonotype was recorded at least ten times. The chain carries TRBV6-1 and TRBJ1-6, with 7 bases matching TRBD1. The junction had 10 bases not matched to a gene; V was cut back by 7 bases and J by 10 bases. The germline V gene encodes CDR1 MNHNS and CDR2 SASEGT. This CDR3 comprises 14 residues. Written as DNA, the CDR3 is TGTGCCAGCATCTCTACAGGGGTTGGATCACCCCTCCACTTT. This translates into CASISTGVGSPLHF.

This clonotype was counted many times. The rearrangement uses TRBV29-1 and TRBJ2-1; 7 bases match TRBD2. CDR3 size: 14 residues. The germline V gene has CDR1 SQVTM and CDR2 ANQGSEA. The ends lost 4 bases at V and 0 bases at J; junction bases unmatched: 3. DNA for the CDR3: TGCAGCGTTGTTAGCGGGCTCTCCTACAATGAGCAGTTCTTC. Its protein is CSVVSGLSYNEQFF.

This clonotype was counted many times. The rearrangement uses TRBV30 and TRBJ2-3, with 11 nucleotides matching TRBD2. There are 15 residues in the CDR3. Germline-derived CDR1 and CDR2 are GTSNPN and SVGIG (reference sequence). V gave up 0 bases and J gave up 2 bases; unmatched junction bases: 1. For the CDR3, the DNA is TGTGCCTGGAGTGTGGGACTAGCGGACACAGATACGCAGTATTTT. This gives the protein CAWSVGLADTDTQYF.

The table lists this clonotype with many counts. CDR3 nucleotides: TGTGCCAGCAGCTTAGGGTCGGCGGGAAAGCAAGAGACCCAGTACTTC. Translating it yields CASSLGSAGKQETQYF. The V call is TRBV13, the J call TRBJ2-5; TRBD2 is a possible D gene (6 bases). The CDR3 length is 16 residues. Trimming left V 0 bases short and J 2 bases short, with 13 bases between. The germline V gene encodes CDR1 PRHDT and CDR2 FYEKMQ (reference sequence).

In this sample, this clonotype turned up a few times. The rearrangement joins TRBV6-1 to TRBJ2-3; TRBD1 might be the D (6 bases). Germline CDR1 is MNHNS and CDR2 is SASEGT. Between the trimmed V and J ends, which lost 6 bases and 5 bases, there was a span of 18 bases. The CDR3 length is 15 residues. CDR3 sequence reads: CASSVAPEGEDTQYF. In DNA, the CDR3 is TGTGCCAGCAGCGTAGCACCCGAGGGGGAAGATACGCAGTATTTT.

V usage is TRBV5-5 and J usage is TRBJ1-5, with D unresolved. CDR1 is SGHKS, CDR2 YYEKEE, per germline (reference sequence). The CDR3 is 15 residues long. V was shortened by 5 bases and J by 4 bases, with 16 bases between the two germline ends. CDR3: CASRDDDLRNQPQHF. For the CDR3, the DNA is TGTGCCAGCAGAGATGACGACCTGAGAAATCAGCCCCAGCATTTT.

This clonotype was found many times. The chain carries TRBV28 and TRBJ2-4; D possibly corresponds to TRBD2 (6 bases). CDR1 and CDR2 (germline): MDHEN, SYDVKM. This CDR3 spans 16 amino acids. Trimming shortened V by 6 bases and J by 2 bases, and 17 bases separated the two germline ends. This CDR3 reads CASSPPLAFTKNIQYF. In DNA form, the CDR3 reads TGTGCCAGCAGCCCTCCCCTAGCGTTTACCAAAAACATTCAGTACTTC.

At least ten counts were recorded for this clonotype. The chain has TRBV28 and TRBJ1-5, with D possibly matching TRBD1 (6 bases). V lost 3 bases, J lost 1 base, and 16 bases lay in between. The CDR3 consists of 17 residues. Germline V gives CDR1 MDHEN, CDR2 SYDVKM. CDR3 residues: CASSFAGQYMSNQPQHF. The DNA of the CDR3 is TGTGCCAGCAGTTTCGCCGGACAGTATATGAGCAATCAGCCCCAGCATTTT.

This clonotype was counted many times. V is TRBV12-3 or TRBV12-4 and J is TRBJ1-4; 9 nucleotides match TRBD1. With 5 bases clipped from V and 10 bases from J, the junction kept 8 bases outside the gene matches. The CDR3 is 14 amino acids. CDR3 DNA sequence: TGTGCCAGCAGTCCCGGGACAGGGACCGGAAAACTGTTTTTT. Translating gives CASSPGTGTGKLFF.

Comments on this clonotype: Given the absence of the conserved phenylalanine or tryptophan at the CDR3 end, a read error is likely. The chain couples TRBV11-2 to TRBJ2-3; 7 nucleotides line up with TRBD1. This CDR3 region has 16 residues. Trimming took 1 base from V and 5 from J; bases not matched to a gene: 9. Germline V gene sequence: CDR1 SGHAT, CDR2 FQNNGV. The CDR3 nucleotides read TGTGCCAGCAGCTTAGTTCCAGGGGGAGAGATAGATACGCAGTATTGT. This sequence encodes CASSLVPGGEIDTQYC.

In this sample, this clonotype turned up many times. The chain recombines TRBV18 with TRBJ2-1; TRBD2 matches at 14 bases. The V segment lost 1 base and the J segment 6 bases; nucleotides outside the gene matches: 2. Per the germline V gene, CDR1 is KGHSH and CDR2 is LQKENI. The CDR3 is 16 residues long. The CDR3 protein is CASSPRLAGGGNEQFF. Here the CDR3 DNA reads TGTGCCAGCTCACCACGACTAGCGGGAGGGGGCAATGAGCAGTTCTTC.

The gene calls are TRBV7-2 and TRBJ2-5; unclear D gene. The germline V gene encodes CDR1 SGHTA and CDR2 FQGNSA. CDR3 length: 13 residues. Trimming pared 3 bases from V and 7 bases from J, leaving 12 bases between. The CDR3 loop is CASSLAPRGTQYF. In nucleotides, the CDR3 is TGTGCCAGCAGCTTGGCCCCACGAGGGACCCAGTACTTC.

The table lists this clonotype with many counts. The V and J genes are TRBV20-1 and TRBJ2-7; no firm D call. V lost 0 bases and J lost 10, with 13 bases in between. Germline assignment: CDR1 DFQATT and CDR2 SNEGSKA (reference sequence). The CDR3 has 12 amino acids. The DNA for the CDR3 is TGCAGTGCTAGAGATTCGTCGACGCACCAGTACTTC. Translation gives CSARDSSTHQYF.